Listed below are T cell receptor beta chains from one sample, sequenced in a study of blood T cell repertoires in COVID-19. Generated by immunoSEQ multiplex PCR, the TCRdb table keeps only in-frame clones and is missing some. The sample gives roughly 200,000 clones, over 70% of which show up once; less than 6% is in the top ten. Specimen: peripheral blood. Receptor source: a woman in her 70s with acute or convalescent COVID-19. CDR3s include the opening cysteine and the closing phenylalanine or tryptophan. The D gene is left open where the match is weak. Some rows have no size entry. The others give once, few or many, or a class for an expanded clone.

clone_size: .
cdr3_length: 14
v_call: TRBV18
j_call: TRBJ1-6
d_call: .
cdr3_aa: CASSLLQRDSPLHF
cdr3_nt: TGTGCCAGCTCACTCCTACAGCGGGATTCACCCCTCCACTTT

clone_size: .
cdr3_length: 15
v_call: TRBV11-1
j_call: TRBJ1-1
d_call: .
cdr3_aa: CASSLDPDMNTEAFF
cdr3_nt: TGTGCCAGCAGCTTAGATCCGGACATGAACACTGAAGCTTTCTTT

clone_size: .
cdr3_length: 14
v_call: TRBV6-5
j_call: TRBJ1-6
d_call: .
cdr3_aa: CASTAGGKNSPLHF
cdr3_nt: TGTGCCAGCACCGCGGGTGGGAAGAATTCACCCCTCCACTTT

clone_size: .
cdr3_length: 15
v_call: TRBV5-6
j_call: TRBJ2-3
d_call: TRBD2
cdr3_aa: CASSLGGRAGDTQYF
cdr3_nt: TGTGCCAGCAGCTTGGGCGGGAGGGCCGGGGATACGCAGTATTTT

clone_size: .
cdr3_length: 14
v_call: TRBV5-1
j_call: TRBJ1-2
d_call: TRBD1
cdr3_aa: CASRPTGGGYGYTF
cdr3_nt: TGCGCCAGCAGGCCAACAGGGGGCGGCTATGGCTACACCTTC

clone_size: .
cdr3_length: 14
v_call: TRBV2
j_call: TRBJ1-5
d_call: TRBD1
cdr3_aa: CASSGDRGNQPQHF
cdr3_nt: TGTGCCAGCAGCGGAGACAGGGGCAATCAGCCCCAGCATTTT

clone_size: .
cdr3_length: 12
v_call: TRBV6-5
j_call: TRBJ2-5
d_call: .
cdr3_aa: CASSNRGLQPYF
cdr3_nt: TGTGCCAGCAGCAACCGCGGGCTACAGCCGTACTTC

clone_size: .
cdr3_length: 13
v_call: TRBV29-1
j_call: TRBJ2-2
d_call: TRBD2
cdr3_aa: CSAGTTNTGELFF
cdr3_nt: TGCAGCGCCGGGACTACCAACACCGGGGAGCTGTTTTTT

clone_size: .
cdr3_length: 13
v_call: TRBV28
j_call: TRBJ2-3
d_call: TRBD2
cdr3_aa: CASIAGGPNTQYF
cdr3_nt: TGTGCCAGCATAGCGGGAGGACCCAATACGCAGTATTTT

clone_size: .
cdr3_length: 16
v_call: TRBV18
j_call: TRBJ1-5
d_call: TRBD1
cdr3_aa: CASSLGSTGNGQPQHF
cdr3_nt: TGTGCCAGCTCACTTGGGTCGACAGGGAATGGTCAGCCCCAGCATTTT

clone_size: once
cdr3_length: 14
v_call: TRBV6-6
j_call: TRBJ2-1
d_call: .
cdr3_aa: CASSETSSYNEQFF
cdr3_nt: TGTGCCAGCAGTGAGACTAGCTCCTACAATGAGCAGTTCTTC

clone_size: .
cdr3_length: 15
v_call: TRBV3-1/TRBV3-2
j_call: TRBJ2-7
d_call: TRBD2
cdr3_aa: CASSGLAGGPYEQYF
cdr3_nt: TGTGCCAGCAGTGGACTAGCGGGAGGACCCTACGAGCAGTACTTC

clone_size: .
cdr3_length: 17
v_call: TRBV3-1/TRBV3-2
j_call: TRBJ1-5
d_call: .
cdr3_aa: CASSQGTLKYSNQPQHF
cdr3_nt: TGTGCCAGCAGCCAAGGGACTCTAAAATATAGCAATCAGCCCCAGCATTTT

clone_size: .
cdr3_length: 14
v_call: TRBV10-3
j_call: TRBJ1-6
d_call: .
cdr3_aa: CAIRVDRFNSPLHF
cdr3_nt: TGTGCCATCAGGGTTGACAGGTTTAATTCACCCCTCCACTTT

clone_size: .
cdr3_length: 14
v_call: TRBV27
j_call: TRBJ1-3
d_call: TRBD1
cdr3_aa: CASRLTGYGNTIYF
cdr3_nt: TGTGCCAGCAGATTGACAGGGTACGGAAACACCATATATTTT

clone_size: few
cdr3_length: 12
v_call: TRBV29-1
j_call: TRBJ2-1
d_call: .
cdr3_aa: CSVDGAYNEQFF
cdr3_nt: TGCAGCGTTGACGGGGCCTACAATGAGCAGTTCTTC

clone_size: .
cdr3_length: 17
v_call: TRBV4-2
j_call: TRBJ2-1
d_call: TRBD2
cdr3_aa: CASSQDWASGSDGEQFF
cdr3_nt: TGTGCCAGCAGCCAAGACTGGGCTAGCGGGAGCGACGGTGAGCAGTTCTTC

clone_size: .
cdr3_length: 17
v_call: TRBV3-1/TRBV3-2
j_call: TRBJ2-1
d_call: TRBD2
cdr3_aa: CASSQVPSGRALNEQFF
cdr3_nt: TGTGCCAGCAGCCAAGTTCCTAGCGGGAGGGCCTTAAATGAGCAGTTCTTC

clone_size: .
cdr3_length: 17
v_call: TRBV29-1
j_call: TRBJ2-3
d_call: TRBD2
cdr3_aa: CSVEGDPAGGGTDTQYF
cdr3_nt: TGCAGCGTTGAAGGCGATCCAGCGGGAGGGGGCACAGATACGCAGTATTTT

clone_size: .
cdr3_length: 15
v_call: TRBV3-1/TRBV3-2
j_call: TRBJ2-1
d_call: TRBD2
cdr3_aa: CASGNSGRARDEQFF
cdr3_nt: TGTGCCAGCGGTAATAGCGGGAGGGCCCGGGATGAGCAGTTCTTC

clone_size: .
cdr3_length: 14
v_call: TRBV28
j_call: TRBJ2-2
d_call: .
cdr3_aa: CATTLQENTGELFF
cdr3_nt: TGTGCCACCACTTTACAGGAGAACACCGGGGAGCTGTTTTTT

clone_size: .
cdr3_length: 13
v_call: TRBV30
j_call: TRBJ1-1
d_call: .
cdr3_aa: CAWMEQSNTEAFF
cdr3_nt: TGTGCCTGGATGGAACAGTCGAACACTGAAGCTTTCTTT

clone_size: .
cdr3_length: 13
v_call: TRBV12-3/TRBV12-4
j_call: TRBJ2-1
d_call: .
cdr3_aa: CASSAGQLNEQFF
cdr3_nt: TGTGCCAGCAGTGCGGGACAGCTTAATGAGCAGTTCTTC

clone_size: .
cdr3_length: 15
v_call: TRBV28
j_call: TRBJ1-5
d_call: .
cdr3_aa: CASSPSSLGGQPQHF
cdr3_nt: TGTGCCAGCAGTCCCTCATCCTTGGGGGGGCAGCCCCAGCATTTT

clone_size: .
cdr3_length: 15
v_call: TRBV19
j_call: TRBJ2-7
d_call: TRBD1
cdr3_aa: CASSIGGQGLYEQYF
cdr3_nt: TGTGCCAGTAGTATTGGGGGACAGGGGCTCTACGAGCAGTACTTC

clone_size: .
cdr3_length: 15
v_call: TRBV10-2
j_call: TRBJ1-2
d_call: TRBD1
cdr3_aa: CASSESRGQNYGYTF
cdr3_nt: TGCGCCAGCAGTGAGTCCAGGGGGCAGAACTATGGCTACACCTTC

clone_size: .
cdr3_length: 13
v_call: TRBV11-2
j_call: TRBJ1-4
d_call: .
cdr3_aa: CASSPRTDEKLFF
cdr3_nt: TGTGCCAGCAGCCCCCGGACAGATGAAAAACTGTTTTTT

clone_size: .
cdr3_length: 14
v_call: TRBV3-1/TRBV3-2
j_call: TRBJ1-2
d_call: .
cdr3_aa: CASSQDVGAHGYTF
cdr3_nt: TGTGCCAGCAGCCAAGATGTGGGGGCACATGGCTACACCTTC

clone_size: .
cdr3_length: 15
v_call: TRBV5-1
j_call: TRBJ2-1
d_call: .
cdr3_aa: CASSVAVSSYNEQFF
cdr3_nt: TGCGCCAGCAGCGTAGCGGTTAGCTCCTACAATGAGCAGTTCTTC